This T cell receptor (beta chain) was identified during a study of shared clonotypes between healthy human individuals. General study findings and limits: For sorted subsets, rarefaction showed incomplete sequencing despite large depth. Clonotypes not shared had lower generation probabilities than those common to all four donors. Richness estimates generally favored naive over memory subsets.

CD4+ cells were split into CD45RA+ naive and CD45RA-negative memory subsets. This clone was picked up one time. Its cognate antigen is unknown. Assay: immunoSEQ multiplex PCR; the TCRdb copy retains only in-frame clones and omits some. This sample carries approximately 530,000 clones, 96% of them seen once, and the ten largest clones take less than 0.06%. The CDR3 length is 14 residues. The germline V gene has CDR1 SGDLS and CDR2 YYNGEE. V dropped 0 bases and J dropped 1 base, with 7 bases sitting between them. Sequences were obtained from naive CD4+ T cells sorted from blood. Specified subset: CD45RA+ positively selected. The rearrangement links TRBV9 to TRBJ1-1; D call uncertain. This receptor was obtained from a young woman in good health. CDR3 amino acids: CASSVATANTEAFF. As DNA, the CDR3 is TGTGCCAGCAGCGTAGCTACAGCGAACACTGAAGCTTTCTTT.